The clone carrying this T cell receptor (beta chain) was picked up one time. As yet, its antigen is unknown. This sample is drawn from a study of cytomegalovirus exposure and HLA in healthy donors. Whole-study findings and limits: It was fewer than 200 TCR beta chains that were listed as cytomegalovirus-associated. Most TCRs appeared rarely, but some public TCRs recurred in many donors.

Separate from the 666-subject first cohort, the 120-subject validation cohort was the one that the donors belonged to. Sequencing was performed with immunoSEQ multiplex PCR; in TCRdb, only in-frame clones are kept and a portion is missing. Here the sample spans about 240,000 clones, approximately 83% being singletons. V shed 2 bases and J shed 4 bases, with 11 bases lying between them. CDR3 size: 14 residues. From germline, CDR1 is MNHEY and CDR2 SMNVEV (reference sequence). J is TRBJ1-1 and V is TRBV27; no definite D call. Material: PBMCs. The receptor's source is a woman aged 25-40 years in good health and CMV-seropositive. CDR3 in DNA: TGTGCCAGCAGTTTAGGAGGGTCGGGCACTGAAGCTTTCTTT. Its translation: CASSLGGSGTEAFF.